A selection of T cell receptor beta chains follows, all from one sample in a study of blood T cells in healthy people across ages. TCRdb analysed the 5' RACE reads with MiXCR anew, one entry per CDR3 protein. The data contain roughly 830,000 distinct CDR3 sequences, about 62% of them singletons. The sequenced sample was blood. The receptor set was obtained from a man aged 25-40 years in good health. CDR3s include the opening cysteine and the closing phenylalanine or tryptophan. A D gene is named only where the DNA matches it firmly. Size is omitted from some rows. Given values are once, few, many or a class for expanded clones.

cdr3_aa: CASRQTPKWDRGQETQYF
cdr3_nt: TGTGCCAGCAGACAAACCCCCAAATGGGACAGGGGCCAAGAGACCCAGTACTTC
clone_size: NA
j_call: TRBJ2-5
v_call: TRBV27
d_call: TRBD1

cdr3_aa: CASSRTGIYSYEQYF
cdr3_nt: TGTGCCAGCAGCCGAACAGGGATTTACTCCTACGAGCAGTACTTC
clone_size: NA
j_call: TRBJ2-7
v_call: TRBV7-2
d_call: NA

cdr3_aa: CASSFNRGTVEQYF
cdr3_nt: TGTGCCAGCAGTTTTAACAGGGGAACTGTCGAGCAGTACTTC
clone_size: NA
j_call: TRBJ2-7
v_call: TRBV12-3/TRBV12-4
d_call: TRBD1

cdr3_aa: CASSPDRLGYTF
cdr3_nt: TGTGCCAGCAGTCCGGACAGGCTCGGCTACACCTTC
clone_size: NA
j_call: TRBJ1-2
v_call: TRBV27
d_call: TRBD1

cdr3_aa: CSARSGGGSGELFF
cdr3_nt: TGCAGTGCTCGGTCGGGAGGCGGGTCCGGGGAGCTGTTTTTT
clone_size: NA
j_call: TRBJ2-2
v_call: TRBV20-1
d_call: TRBD2

cdr3_aa: CASSVIGQYEQYF
cdr3_nt: TGCGCCAGCAGCGTGATCGGACAGTACGAGCAGTACTTC
clone_size: few
j_call: TRBJ2-7
v_call: TRBV5-1
d_call: NA

cdr3_aa: CATSDFPPRVDETDTQYF
cdr3_nt: TGTGCCACCAGTGATTTTCCCCCCCGGGTAGATGAGACAGATACGCAGTATTTT
clone_size: NA
j_call: TRBJ2-3
v_call: TRBV24-1
d_call: NA

cdr3_aa: CATCRLEGHYEQYF
cdr3_nt: TGTGCCACCTGTCGCCTAGAGGGCCACTACGAGCAGTACTTC
clone_size: NA
j_call: TRBJ2-7
v_call: TRBV10-3
d_call: NA

cdr3_aa: CASSQQGGPLHF
cdr3_nt: TGTGCCAGTAGCCAACAGGGGGGACCCCTCCACTTT
clone_size: NA
j_call: TRBJ1-6
v_call: TRBV12-3/TRBV12-4
d_call: TRBD1

cdr3_aa: CASSGGRGLRTQYF
cdr3_nt: TGTGCCAGCAGTGGCGGTCGGGGTTTAAGAACGCAGTATTTT
clone_size: NA
j_call: TRBJ2-3
v_call: TRBV6-2/TRBV6-3
d_call: NA

cdr3_aa: CASSPSGVMGSDTEAFF
cdr3_nt: TGCGCCAGCAGCCCCAGTGGGGTTATGGGTTCGGACACTGAAGCTTTCTTT
clone_size: NA
j_call: TRBJ1-1
v_call: TRBV4-3
d_call: NA

cdr3_aa: CASSLSQSLNYGYTF
cdr3_nt: TGCGCCAGCAGCTTGAGCCAATCCCTCAACTATGGCTACACCTTC
clone_size: once
j_call: TRBJ1-2
v_call: TRBV5-1
d_call: NA

cdr3_aa: CASSFTGRIQETQYF
cdr3_nt: TGCGCCAGCAGCTTTACAGGGAGGATCCAAGAGACCCAGTACTTC
clone_size: NA
j_call: TRBJ2-5
v_call: TRBV5-1
d_call: NA

cdr3_aa: CASSELRSDVGRQPQHF
cdr3_nt: TGTGCCAGCAGTGAACTAAGGTCCGACGTCGGCCGGCAGCCCCAGCATTTT
clone_size: NA
j_call: TRBJ1-5
v_call: TRBV2
d_call: NA

cdr3_aa: CASRDGGYGYTF
cdr3_nt: TGTGCCAGCCGGGACGGGGGCTATGGCTACACCTTC
clone_size: NA
j_call: TRBJ1-2
v_call: TRBV2
d_call: NA

cdr3_aa: CASSWGRKETQYF
cdr3_nt: TGTGCCAGCAGCTGGGGACGGAAAGAGACCCAGTACTTC
clone_size: NA
j_call: TRBJ2-5
v_call: TRBV5-5
d_call: NA

cdr3_aa: CASSLAESLYERYF
cdr3_nt: TGTGCCAGCAGCCTAGCGGAATCTTTGTACGAGCGGTACTTC
clone_size: NA
j_call: TRBJ2-7
v_call: TRBV6-5
d_call: TRBD2

cdr3_aa: CAISGGTVSSYEQFF
cdr3_nt: TGTGCCATCAGCGGTGGGACGGTCAGCTCCTACGAGCAGTTCTTC
clone_size: NA
j_call: TRBJ2-1
v_call: TRBV10-3
d_call: NA

cdr3_aa: CASSQDPDRHSGYTF
cdr3_nt: TGTGCCAGCAGCCAAGATCCGGATCGGCATTCAGGCTACACCTTC
clone_size: once
j_call: TRBJ1-2
v_call: TRBV3-1
d_call: NA

cdr3_aa: CASDSATGELFF
cdr3_nt: TGTGCCAGCGACTCGGCCACCGGGGAGCTGTTTTTT
clone_size: NA
j_call: TRBJ2-2
v_call: TRBV7-9
d_call: NA

cdr3_aa: CASLSLAGGTDTQYF
cdr3_nt: TGTGCCAGCCTCTCCCTAGCGGGGGGCACAGATACGCAGTATTTT
clone_size: few
j_call: TRBJ2-3
v_call: TRBV6-2/TRBV6-3
d_call: TRBD2

cdr3_aa: CSAPGLTHNEQFF
cdr3_nt: TGCAGTGCCCCCGGACTAACCCACAATGAGCAGTTCTTC
clone_size: NA
j_call: TRBJ2-1
v_call: TRBV20-1
d_call: NA

cdr3_aa: CSARPSSGGPYEQYF
cdr3_nt: TGCAGTGCTAGGCCCTCTAGCGGGGGGCCCTACGAGCAGTACTTC
clone_size: NA
j_call: TRBJ2-7
v_call: TRBV20-1
d_call: TRBD2

cdr3_aa: CVSSLGTRFYGYTF
cdr3_nt: TGTGTCAGCAGTTTAGGAACGCGATTCTATGGCTACACCTTC
clone_size: NA
j_call: TRBJ1-2
v_call: TRBV28
d_call: NA

cdr3_aa: CASSWGVGEQFF
cdr3_nt: TGTGCCAGCAGTTGGGGCGTCGGGGAGCAGTTCTTC
clone_size: NA
j_call: TRBJ2-1
v_call: TRBV5-6
d_call: NA

cdr3_aa: CATSEAGSSYEQYF
cdr3_nt: TGTGCCACCAGTGAAGCGGGAAGCTCCTACGAGCAGTACTTC
clone_size: NA
j_call: TRBJ2-7
v_call: TRBV24-1
d_call: TRBD2

cdr3_aa: CAAGGDTDTQYF
cdr3_nt: TGTGCCGCCGGGGGGGACACAGATACGCAGTATTTT
clone_size: NA
j_call: TRBJ2-3
v_call: TRBV10-3
d_call: TRBD2

cdr3_aa: CSVESGTGQETQYF
cdr3_nt: TGCAGCGTTGAATCCGGGACAGGGCAAGAGACCCAGTACTTC
clone_size: few
j_call: TRBJ2-5
v_call: TRBV29-1
d_call: TRBD1

cdr3_aa: CASSLPGMRETQYF
cdr3_nt: TGTGCCAGCAGCTTACCGGGGATGCGGGAGACCCAGTACTTC
clone_size: NA
j_call: TRBJ2-5
v_call: TRBV2
d_call: NA

cdr3_aa: CASSAGLRSGNTIYF
cdr3_nt: TGTGCCAGCAGTGCCGGGCTACGCTCTGGAAACACCATATATTTT
clone_size: NA
j_call: TRBJ1-3
v_call: TRBV9
d_call: NA

cdr3_aa: CATSRDAHRGPNYGYTF
cdr3_nt: TGTGCCACCAGCAGAGATGCTCACAGGGGTCCTAACTATGGCTACACCTTC
clone_size: few
j_call: TRBJ1-2
v_call: TRBV15
d_call: TRBD1

cdr3_aa: CSATFSGGITDTQYF
cdr3_nt: TGCAGTGCTACTTTTAGCGGGGGAATAACAGATACGCAGTATTTT
clone_size: NA
j_call: TRBJ2-3
v_call: TRBV20-1
d_call: TRBD2

cdr3_aa: CTIRGAANEKLFF
cdr3_nt: TGTACCATCAGGGGGGCAGCTAATGAAAAACTGTTTTTT
clone_size: NA
j_call: TRBJ1-4
v_call: TRBV10-3
d_call: TRBD1

cdr3_aa: CASSQEGGARNYGYTF
cdr3_nt: TGTGCCAGCAGCCAAGAAGGGGGGGCGCGCAACTATGGCTACACCTTC
clone_size: few
j_call: TRBJ1-2
v_call: TRBV4-2
d_call: NA

cdr3_aa: CSARDGFLNEQFF
cdr3_nt: TGCAGCGCCCGGGACGGCTTCTTGAATGAGCAGTTCTTC
clone_size: few
j_call: TRBJ2-1
v_call: TRBV29-1
d_call: NA

cdr3_aa: CASGRGGRDYNEQFF
cdr3_nt: TGTGCCAGCGGTAGGGGAGGGAGAGACTACAATGAGCAGTTCTTC
clone_size: NA
j_call: TRBJ2-1
v_call: TRBV7-9
d_call: TRBD2

cdr3_aa: CASSQDYPQRGPTDTQYF
cdr3_nt: TGCGCCAGCAGCCAAGATTATCCCCAGCGGGGGCCTACAGATACGCAGTATTTT
clone_size: NA
j_call: TRBJ2-3
v_call: TRBV4-3
d_call: TRBD2

cdr3_aa: CASSWRQGSGEQYF
cdr3_nt: TGCGCCAGCAGCTGGCGACAGGGCTCGGGAGAGCAGTACTTC
clone_size: NA
j_call: TRBJ2-7
v_call: TRBV5-1
d_call: TRBD1

cdr3_aa: CAGSPHRGGANVLTF
cdr3_nt: TGCGCCGGCAGCCCGCACAGGGGTGGGGCCAACGTCCTGACTTTC
clone_size: NA
j_call: TRBJ2-6
v_call: TRBV5-1
d_call: TRBD1

cdr3_aa: CASSLVGALSSGANVLTF
cdr3_nt: TGTGCCAGCAGCTTAGTTGGGGCCCTAAGCTCTGGGGCCAACGTCCTGACTTTC
clone_size: few
j_call: TRBJ2-6
v_call: TRBV7-2
d_call: NA

cdr3_aa: CSARDRLYGGLETQYF
cdr3_nt: TGCAGTGCTAGAGATCGATTATACGGGGGCCTCGAGACCCAGTACTTC
clone_size: NA
j_call: TRBJ2-5
v_call: TRBV20-1
d_call: NA

cdr3_aa: CASSQGWGRYEQYF
cdr3_nt: TGTGCCAGCAGCCAAGGGTGGGGGCGCTACGAGCAGTACTTC
clone_size: once
j_call: TRBJ2-7
v_call: TRBV3-1
d_call: NA

cdr3_aa: CSAATGLSTDTQYF
cdr3_nt: TGCAGTGCTGCGACAGGACTTAGCACAGATACGCAGTATTTT
clone_size: NA
j_call: TRBJ2-3
v_call: TRBV20-1
d_call: NA

cdr3_aa: CASSVDQSSYEQYF
cdr3_nt: TGTGCCAGCAGCGTAGACCAGAGCTCCTACGAGCAGTACTTC
clone_size: NA
j_call: TRBJ2-7
v_call: TRBV9
d_call: NA

cdr3_aa: CASTGGTGAKPQHF
cdr3_nt: TGTGCCAGCACGGGAGGGACAGGGGCTAAGCCCCAGCATTTT
clone_size: NA
j_call: TRBJ1-5
v_call: TRBV6-6
d_call: TRBD1

cdr3_aa: CASSLNARGTETQYF
cdr3_nt: TGTGCCAGCAGCTTAAACGCGAGGGGCACAGAGACGCAGTATTTT
clone_size: NA
j_call: TRBJ2-3
v_call: TRBV7-3
d_call: NA

cdr3_aa: CSATLAGGDTQYF
cdr3_nt: TGCAGTGCTACCCTAGCGGGGGGGGATACGCAGTATTTT
clone_size: NA
j_call: TRBJ2-3
v_call: TRBV20-1
d_call: TRBD2